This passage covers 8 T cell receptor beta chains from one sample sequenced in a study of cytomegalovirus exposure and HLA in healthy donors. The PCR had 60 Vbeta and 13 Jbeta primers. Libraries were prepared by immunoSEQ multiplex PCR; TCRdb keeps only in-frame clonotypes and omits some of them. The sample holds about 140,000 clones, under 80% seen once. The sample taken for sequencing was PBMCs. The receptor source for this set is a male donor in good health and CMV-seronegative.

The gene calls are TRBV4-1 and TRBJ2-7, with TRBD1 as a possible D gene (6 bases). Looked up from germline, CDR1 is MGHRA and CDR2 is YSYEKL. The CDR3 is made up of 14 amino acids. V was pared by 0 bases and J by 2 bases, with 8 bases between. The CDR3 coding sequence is TGCGCCAGCAGCCAAGAGGGACAAGCCTACGAGCAGTACTTC. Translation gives CASSQEGQAYEQYF.

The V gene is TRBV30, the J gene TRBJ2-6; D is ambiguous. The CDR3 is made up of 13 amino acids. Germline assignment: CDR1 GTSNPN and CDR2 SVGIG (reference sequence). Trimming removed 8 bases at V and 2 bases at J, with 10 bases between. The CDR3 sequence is CARDETGANVLTF. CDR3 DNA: TGTGCCCGAGATGAGACTGGGGCCAACGTCCTGACTTTC.

DNA of the CDR3: TGTGCCAGCAGCGAACGGCAGGGGCCCTCCTACGAGCAGTACTTC. Translated, it gives CASSERQGPSYEQYF. The chain combines TRBV6-5 with TRBJ2-7, with D maybe TRBD1 (6 bases). Germline V gives CDR1 MNHEY, CDR2 SVGAGI. V gave up 6 bases and J gave up 0 bases, with 15 bases separating them. The CDR3 is made up of 15 amino acids.

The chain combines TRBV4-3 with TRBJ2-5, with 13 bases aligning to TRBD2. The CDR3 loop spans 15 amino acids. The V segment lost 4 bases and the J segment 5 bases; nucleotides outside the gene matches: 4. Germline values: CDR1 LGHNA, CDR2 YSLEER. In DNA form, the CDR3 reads TGCGCCAGCAGCCGAATGACTAGCGGGGGGGAGACCCAGTACTTC. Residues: CASSRMTSGGETQYF.

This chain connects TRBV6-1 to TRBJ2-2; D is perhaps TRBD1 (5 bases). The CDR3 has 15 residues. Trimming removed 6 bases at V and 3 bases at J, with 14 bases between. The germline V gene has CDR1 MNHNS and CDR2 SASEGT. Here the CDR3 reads CASRGSGPHTGELFF. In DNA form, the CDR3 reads TGTGCCAGCAGGGGATCAGGGCCGCACACCGGGGAGCTGTTTTTT.

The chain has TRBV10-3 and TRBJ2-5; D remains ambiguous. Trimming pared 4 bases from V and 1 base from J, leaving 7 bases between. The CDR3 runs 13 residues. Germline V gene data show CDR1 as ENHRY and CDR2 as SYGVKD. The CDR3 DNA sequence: TGTGCCATCAGTGGGTACAGCCAAGAGACCCAGTACTTC. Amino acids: CAISGYSQETQYF.

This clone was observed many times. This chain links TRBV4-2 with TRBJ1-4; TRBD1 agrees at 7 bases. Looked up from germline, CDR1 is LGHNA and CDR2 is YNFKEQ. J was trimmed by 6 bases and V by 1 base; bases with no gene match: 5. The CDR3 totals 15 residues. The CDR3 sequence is CASSQVTTGDEKLFF. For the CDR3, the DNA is TGTGCCAGCAGCCAAGTTACCACAGGGGATGAAAAACTGTTTTTT.

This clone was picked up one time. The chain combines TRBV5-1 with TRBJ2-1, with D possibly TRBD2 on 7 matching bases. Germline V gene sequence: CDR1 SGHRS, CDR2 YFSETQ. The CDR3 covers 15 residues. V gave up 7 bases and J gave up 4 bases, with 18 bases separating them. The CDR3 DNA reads TGCGCCAGCTCCGAGGGGGAGGGCCCTTACAATGAGCAGTTCTTC. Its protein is CASSEGEGPYNEQFF. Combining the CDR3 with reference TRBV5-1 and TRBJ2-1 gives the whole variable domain KAGVTQTPRYLIKTRGQQVTLSCSPISGHRSVSWYQQTPGQGLQFLFEYFSETQRNKGNFPGRFSGRQFSNSRSEMNVSTLELGDSALYLCASSEGEGPYNEQFFGPGTRLTVL.